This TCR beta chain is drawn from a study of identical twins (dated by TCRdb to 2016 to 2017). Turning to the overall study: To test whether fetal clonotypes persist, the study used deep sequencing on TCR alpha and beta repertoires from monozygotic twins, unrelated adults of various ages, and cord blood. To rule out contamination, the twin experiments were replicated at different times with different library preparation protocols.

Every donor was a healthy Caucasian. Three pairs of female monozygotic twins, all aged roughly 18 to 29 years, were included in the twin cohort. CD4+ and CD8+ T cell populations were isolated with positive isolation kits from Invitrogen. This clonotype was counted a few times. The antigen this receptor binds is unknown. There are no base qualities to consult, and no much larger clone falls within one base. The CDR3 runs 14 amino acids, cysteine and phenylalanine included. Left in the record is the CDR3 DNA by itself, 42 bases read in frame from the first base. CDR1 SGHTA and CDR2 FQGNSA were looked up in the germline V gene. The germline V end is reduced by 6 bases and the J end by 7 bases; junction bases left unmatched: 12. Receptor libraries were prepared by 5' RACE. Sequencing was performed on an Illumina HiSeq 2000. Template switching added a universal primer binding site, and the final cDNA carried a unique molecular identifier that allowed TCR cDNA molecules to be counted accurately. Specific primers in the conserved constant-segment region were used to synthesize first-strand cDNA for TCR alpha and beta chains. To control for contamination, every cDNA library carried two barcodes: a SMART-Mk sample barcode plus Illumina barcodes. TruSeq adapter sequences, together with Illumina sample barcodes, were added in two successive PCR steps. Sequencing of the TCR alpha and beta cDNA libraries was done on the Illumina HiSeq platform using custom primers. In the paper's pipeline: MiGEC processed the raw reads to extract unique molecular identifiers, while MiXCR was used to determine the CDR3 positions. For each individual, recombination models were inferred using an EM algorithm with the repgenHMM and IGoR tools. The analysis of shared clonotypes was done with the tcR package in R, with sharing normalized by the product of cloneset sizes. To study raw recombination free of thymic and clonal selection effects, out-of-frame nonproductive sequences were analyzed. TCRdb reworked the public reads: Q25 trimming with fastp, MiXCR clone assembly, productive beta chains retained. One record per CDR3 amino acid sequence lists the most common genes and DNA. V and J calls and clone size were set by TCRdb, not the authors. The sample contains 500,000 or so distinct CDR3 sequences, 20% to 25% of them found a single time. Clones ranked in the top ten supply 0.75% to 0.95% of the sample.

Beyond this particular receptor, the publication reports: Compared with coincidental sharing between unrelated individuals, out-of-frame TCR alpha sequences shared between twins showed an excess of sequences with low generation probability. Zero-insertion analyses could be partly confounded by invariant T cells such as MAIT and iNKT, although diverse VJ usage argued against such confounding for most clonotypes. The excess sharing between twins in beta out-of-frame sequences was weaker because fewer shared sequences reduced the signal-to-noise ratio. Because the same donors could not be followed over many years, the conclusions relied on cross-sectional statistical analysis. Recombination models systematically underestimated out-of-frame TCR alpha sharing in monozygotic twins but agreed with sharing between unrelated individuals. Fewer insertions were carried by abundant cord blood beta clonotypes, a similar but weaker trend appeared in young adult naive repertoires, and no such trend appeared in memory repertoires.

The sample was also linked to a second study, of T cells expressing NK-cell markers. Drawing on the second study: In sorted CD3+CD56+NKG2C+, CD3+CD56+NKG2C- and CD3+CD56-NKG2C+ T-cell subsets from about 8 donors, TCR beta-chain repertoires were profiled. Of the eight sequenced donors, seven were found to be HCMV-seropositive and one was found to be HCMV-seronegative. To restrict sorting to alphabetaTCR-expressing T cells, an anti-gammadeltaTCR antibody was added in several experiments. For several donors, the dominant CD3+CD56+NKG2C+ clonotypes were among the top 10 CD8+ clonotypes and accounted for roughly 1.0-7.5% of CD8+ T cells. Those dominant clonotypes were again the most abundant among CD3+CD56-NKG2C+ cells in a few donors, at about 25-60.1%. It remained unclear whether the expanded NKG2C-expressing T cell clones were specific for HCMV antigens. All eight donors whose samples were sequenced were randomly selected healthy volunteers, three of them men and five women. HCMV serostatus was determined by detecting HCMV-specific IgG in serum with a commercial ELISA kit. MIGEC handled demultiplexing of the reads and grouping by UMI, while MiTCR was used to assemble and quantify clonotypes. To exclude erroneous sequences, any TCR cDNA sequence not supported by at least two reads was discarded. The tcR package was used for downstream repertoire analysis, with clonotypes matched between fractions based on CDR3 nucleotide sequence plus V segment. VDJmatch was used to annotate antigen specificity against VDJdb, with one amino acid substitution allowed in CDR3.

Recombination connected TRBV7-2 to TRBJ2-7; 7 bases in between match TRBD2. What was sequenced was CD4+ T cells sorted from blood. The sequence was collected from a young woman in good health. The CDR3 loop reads CASSQGGPSLEQYF. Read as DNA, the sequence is TGTGCCAGCAGTCAGGGAGGGCCCAGTTTAGAGCAGTACTTC.